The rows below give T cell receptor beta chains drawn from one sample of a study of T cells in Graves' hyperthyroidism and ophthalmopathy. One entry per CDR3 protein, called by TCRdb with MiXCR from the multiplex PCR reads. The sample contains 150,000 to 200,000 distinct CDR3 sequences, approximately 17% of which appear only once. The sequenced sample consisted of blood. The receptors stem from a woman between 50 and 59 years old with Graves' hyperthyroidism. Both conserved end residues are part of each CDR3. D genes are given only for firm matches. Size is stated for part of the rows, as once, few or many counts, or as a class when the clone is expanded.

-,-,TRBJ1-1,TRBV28,CASSLGGGGTEAFF,TGTGCCAGCAGCCTAGGGGGTGGGGGCACTGAAGCTTTCTTT
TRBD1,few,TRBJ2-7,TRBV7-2,CASSLGGQFNEQYF,TGTGCCAGCAGCTTAGGGGGACAGTTCAACGAGCAGTACTTC
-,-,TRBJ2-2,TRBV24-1,CATSSGLNTGELFF,TGTGCCACCAGCTCCGGGTTAAACACCGGGGAGCTGTTTTTT
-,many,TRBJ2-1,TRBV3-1,CASSHKKGSLKWTDEQFF,TGTGCCAGCAGCCATAAAAAAGGGAGTCTAAAATGGACAGATGAGCAGTTCTTC
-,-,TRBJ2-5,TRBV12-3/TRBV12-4,CASSGKETQYF,TGTGCCAGCAGTGGCAAGGAGACCCAGTACTTC
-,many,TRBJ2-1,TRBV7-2,CASSLGDRGGWNEQFF,TGTGCCAGCAGCCTAGGAGACAGGGGAGGGTGGAATGAGCAGTTCTTC
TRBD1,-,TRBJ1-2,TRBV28,CASSKGGAGYGYTF,TGTGCCAGCAGCAAAGGGGGCGCAGGGTATGGCTACACCTTC
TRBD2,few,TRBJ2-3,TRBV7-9,CASSSSPSAGGGTDTQYF,TGTGCCAGCAGCTCCAGCCCCTCCGCGGGGGGGGGCACAGATACGCAGTATTTT
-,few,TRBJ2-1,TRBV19,CASSNPPSNEQFF,TGTGCCAGTAGTAATCCCCCTAGCAATGAGCAGTTCTTC
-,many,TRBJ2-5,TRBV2,CASSPPEGGETQYF,TGTGCCAGCAGTCCCCCGGAGGGAGGAGAGACCCAGTACTTC
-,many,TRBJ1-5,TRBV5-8,CASSLLQQPQHF,TGTGCCAGCAGCTTGTTACAGCAGCCCCAGCATTTT
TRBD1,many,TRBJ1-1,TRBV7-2,CASSLEQGSTEAFF,TGTGCCAGCAGCTTAGAACAGGGGAGCACTGAAGCTTTCTTT
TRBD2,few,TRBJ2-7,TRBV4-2,CASSQKDGAGGEQYF,TGTGCCAGCAGCCAAAAGGACGGCGCGGGGGGCGAGCAGTACTTC
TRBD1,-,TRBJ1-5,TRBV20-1,CSASTGVMSQSAQHF,TGCAGTGCTAGCACAGGGGTTATGTCACAATCAGCCCAGCATTTT
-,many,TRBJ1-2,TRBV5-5,CASSPANTNYGYTF,TGTGCCAGCAGCCCGGCTAACACTAACTATGGCTACACCTTC
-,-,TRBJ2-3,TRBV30,CAWQMTQSTDTQYF,TGTGCCTGGCAGATGACTCAGAGCACAGATACGCAGTATTTT
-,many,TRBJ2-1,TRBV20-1,CRTPRADEQFF,TGCAGGACCCCTAGGGCAGATGAGCAGTTCTTC
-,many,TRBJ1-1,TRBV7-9,CATRGGHYTEAFF,TGTGCCACGCGAGGGGGGCATTACACTGAAGCTTTCTTT
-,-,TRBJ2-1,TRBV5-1,CASSFEGNEQFF,TGCGCCAGCAGCTTTGAGGGCAATGAGCAGTTCTTC
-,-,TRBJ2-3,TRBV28,CASSSWDGLTDTQYF,TGTGCCAGCAGCTCCTGGGACGGACTCACAGATACGCAGTATTTT
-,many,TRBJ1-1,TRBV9,CASSFGAGAWTEAFF,TGTGCCAGCAGCTTTGGGGCGGGGGCTTGGACTGAAGCTTTCTTT
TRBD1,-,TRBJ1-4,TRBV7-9,CASSSQGGIEKLFF,TGTGCCAGCAGCTCCCAGGGGGGTATTGAAAAACTGTTTTTT
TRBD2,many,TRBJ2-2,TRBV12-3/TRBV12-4,CASSLETAGAPNTGELFF,TGTGCCAGCAGTTTAGAAACAGCGGGGGCCCCGAACACCGGGGAGCTGTTTTTT
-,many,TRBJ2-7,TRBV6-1,CASSLTESYEQYF,TGTGCCAGCAGCCTTACTGAATCCTACGAGCAGTACTTC
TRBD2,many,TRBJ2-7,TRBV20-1,CSASPLAGGVYEQYF,TGCAGTGCTTCCCCACTAGCGGGGGGGGTCTACGAGCAGTACTTC
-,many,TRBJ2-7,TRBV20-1,CSAGGTSEFHEQYF,TGCAGTGCCGGCGGGACCTCCGAGTTTCACGAGCAGTACTTC
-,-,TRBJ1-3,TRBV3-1,CASSPWERGSSGNTIYF,TGTGCCAGCAGCCCTTGGGAGCGGGGGTCCTCTGGAAACACCATATATTTT
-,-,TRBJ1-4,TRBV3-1,CASSQDRGLGLEKLFF,TGTGCCAGCAGCCAAGATCGAGGACTAGGGTTGGAAAAACTGTTTTTT
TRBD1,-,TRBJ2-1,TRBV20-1,CSADPGTGGDNEQFF,TGCAGTGCTGATCCCGGGACAGGGGGTGATAATGAGCAGTTCTTC
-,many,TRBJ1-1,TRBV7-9,CASSLYGRQQILNTEAFF,TGTGCCAGCAGCTTATATGGGCGACAGCAGATTTTGAACACTGAAGCTTTCTTT
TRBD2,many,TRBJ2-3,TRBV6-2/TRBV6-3,CASRPSGGQGDTQYF,TGTGCCAGCAGACCGAGCGGGGGCCAGGGAGATACGCAGTATTTT
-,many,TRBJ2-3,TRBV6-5,CASSYSSDTDTQYF,TGTGCCAGCAGTTACTCGAGTGACACAGATACGCAGTATTTT
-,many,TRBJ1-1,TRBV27,CATSDTKRSTEAFF,TGTGCCACCTCGGACACGAAGAGGAGCACTGAAGCTTTCTTT
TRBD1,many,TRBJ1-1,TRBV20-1,CSARRGRTEAFF,TGCAGTGCTAGAAGGGGGCGCACTGAAGCTTTCTTT
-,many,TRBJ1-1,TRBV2,CASSRSGVEAFF,TGTGCCAGCAGCCGGAGTGGGGTAGAAGCTTTCTTT
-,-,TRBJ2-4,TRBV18,CASSRRVTQLARNIQYF,TGTGCCAGCTCACGCCGCGTGACCCAACTAGCCAGAAACATTCAGTACTTC
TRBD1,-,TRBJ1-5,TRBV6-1,CATADREFTQPQHF,TGTGCCACAGCGGACAGGGAGTTTACCCAGCCCCAGCATTTT
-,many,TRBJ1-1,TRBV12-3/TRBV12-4,CASSAMRGSTEAFF,TGTGCCAGCAGTGCTATGCGAGGGAGTACTGAAGCTTTCTTT
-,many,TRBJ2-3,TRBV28,CASSSATALTTTDTQYF,TGTGCCAGCAGTTCGGCGACAGCCCTAACTACTACAGATACGCAGTATTTT
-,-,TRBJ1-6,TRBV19,CASKDSSYNSPLHF,TGTGCCAGTAAGGACAGCTCCTATAATTCACCCCTCCACTTT
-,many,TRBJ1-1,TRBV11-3,CASIHTGLEAFF,TGTGCCAGCATCCATACCGGACTTGAAGCTTTCTTT
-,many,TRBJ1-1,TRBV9,CASSVGELNTEAFF,TGTGCCAGCAGCGTCGGGGAGCTGAACACTGAAGCTTTCTTT
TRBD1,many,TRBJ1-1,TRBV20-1,CSAQGAGEAFF,TGCAGTGCTCAGGGGGCGGGTGAAGCTTTCTTT
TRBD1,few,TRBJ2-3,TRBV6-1,CASSSTGGGQDTQYF,TGTGCCAGCAGTTCGACAGGGGGCGGACAAGATACGCAGTATTTT
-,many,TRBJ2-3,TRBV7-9,CASSLPAVISTDTQYF,TGTGCCAGCAGCTTACCGGCGGTAATTAGCACAGATACGCAGTATTTT
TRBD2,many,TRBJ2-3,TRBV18,CASSTTHGGTTDTQYF,TGTGCCAGCTCAACTACTCACGGGGGGACCACAGATACGCAGTATTTT
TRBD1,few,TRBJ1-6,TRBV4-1,CASSQDPGGSSPLHF,TGCGCCAGCAGCCAAGATCCAGGGGGCAGTTCACCCCTCCACTTT
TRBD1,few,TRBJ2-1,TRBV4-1,CASSRPGQGADEQFF,TGCGCCAGCAGCCGGCCGGGACAGGGGGCGGATGAGCAGTTCTTC
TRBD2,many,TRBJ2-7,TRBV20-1,CSARTIAGGEDYEQYF,TGCAGTGCTAGAACAATAGCGGGGGGGGAGGACTACGAGCAGTACTTC
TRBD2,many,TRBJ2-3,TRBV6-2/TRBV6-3,CASSLAGEDTQYF,TGTGCCAGCAGTCTAGCGGGGGAGGATACGCAGTATTTT
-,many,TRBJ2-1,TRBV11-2,CASSFAGGVGQFF,TGTGCCAGCAGCTTCGCGGGCGGGGTGGGGCAGTTCTTC
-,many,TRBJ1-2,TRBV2,CASSTGYDGYTF,TGTGCCAGCAGCACAGGGTACGATGGCTACACCTTC
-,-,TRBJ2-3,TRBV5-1,CASSARQGTDTQYF,TGCGCCAGCAGCGCTAGACAGGGCACAGATACGCAGTATTTT
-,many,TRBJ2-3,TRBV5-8,CASSLGGETDTQYF,TGTGCCAGCAGCTTGGGGGGGGAAACAGATACGCAGTATTTT
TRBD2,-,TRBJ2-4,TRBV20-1,CSAKTSGALGIQYF,TGCAGTGCCAAGACTAGCGGGGCTTTGGGCATTCAGTACTTC